The 21 T cell receptor beta chains below were found in one sample sequenced in a study of T cell responses to AZD1222 COVID-19 vaccine. Sequencing was performed with immunoSEQ multiplex PCR; in TCRdb, only in-frame clones are kept and a portion is missing. The repertoire holds roughly 150,000 clones, 90% to 95% seen once, with 1% to 1.5% in the top ten. The material was peripheral blood, obtained 28 days after the second AZD1222 dose. Source of these receptors: an adult who received the AZD1222 COVID-19 vaccine.

The chain uses TRBV27 and TRBJ2-5; D tentatively reads TRBD1 or TRBD2 (5 bases each). Trimming cost V 5 bases and J 5 bases, with 15 bases left between them. CDR3 size: 14 residues. Germline assignment: CDR1 MNHEY and CDR2 SMNVEV (reference sequence). CDR3 nucleotide sequence: TGTGCCAGCAGTCTCCGGGACGGATGGGAGACCCAGTACTTC. This gives the protein CASSLRDGWETQYF.

The chain recombines TRBV27 with TRBJ2-7; 7 nucleotides line up with TRBD2. Germline V CDR1 and CDR2: MNHEY, SMNVEV (reference sequence). There are 16 residues in the CDR3. The junction had 12 bases not matched to a gene; V was cut back by 4 bases and J by 3 bases. CDR3: CASSYSAGEGIYEQYF. As DNA, the CDR3 is TGTGCCAGCAGTTATAGTGCGGGAGAGGGCATCTACGAGCAGTACTTC.

This chain links TRBV12-3 or TRBV12-4 with TRBJ2-2; no clear D. The CDR3 sequence is 11 residues long. V was clipped by 5 bases and J by 7 bases, with 5 bases between them. The CDR3 sequence is CASSPGGELFF. The CDR3 DNA follows: TGTGCCAGCAGTCCGGGCGGGGAGCTGTTTTTT.

The gene calls are TRBV29-1 and TRBJ2-3; D remains unclear. V was clipped by 6 bases and J by 2 bases, with 12 bases between them. CDR1 SQVTM and CDR2 ANQGSEA come from the germline V gene. The CDR3 has 13 residues. CDR3 protein: CSVVGRHTDTQYF. The CDR3 region has the DNA TGCAGCGTCGTCGGACGGCACACAGATACGCAGTATTTT.

The CDR3 loop is CASSRKTYREQFF. CDR3 DNA sequence: TGTGCCAGCAGCCGAAAAACTTATCGTGAGCAGTTCTTC. This chain connects TRBV11-2 to TRBJ2-1; no firm D call. The CDR3 totals 13 residues. Trimming took 5 bases from V and 9 from J, leaving 14 bases between them. Germline V gives CDR1 SGHAT, CDR2 FQNNGV.

The chain is built from TRBV29-1 and TRBJ1-1; TRBD1 is a possible D gene (5 bases). Trimming removed 0 bases at V and 4 bases at J, with 6 bases between. This CDR3 region has 12 residues. Germline CDR1 and CDR2: SQVTM and ANQGSEA. CDR3 sequence reads: CSVEEGGTEAFF. CDR3 sequence (DNA): TGCAGCGTTGAAGAGGGGGGCACTGAAGCTTTCTTT. Full variable domain (rest looked up from reference TRBV29-1 and TRBJ1-1): SAVISQKPSRDICQRGTSLTIQCQVDSQVTMMFWYRQQPGQSLTLIATANQGSEATYESGFVIDKFPISRPNLTFSTLTVSNMSPEDSSIYLCSVEEGGTEAFFGQGTRLTVV.

V and J are TRBV25-1 and TRBJ2-3; 11 bases match TRBD2. The germline V gene has CDR1 MGHDK and CDR2 SYGVNS. This CDR3 region has 15 residues. V was clipped by 4 bases and J by 3 bases; unmatched bases: 3. CDR3 nucleotide sequence: TGTGCCAGCAGTGCCATAGCGGGAGGGACAGATACGCAGTATTTT. Translated, it gives CASSAIAGGTDTQYF.

The CDR3 is CASSPKGVGTGELFF. In DNA, the CDR3 is TGTGCCAGCAGCCCCAAGGGGGTTGGCACCGGGGAGCTGTTTTTT. The gene calls are TRBV5-8 and TRBJ2-2; perhaps TRBD1 as D (6 bases). Trimming left V 4 bases short and J 4 bases short, with 14 bases between. From germline, CDR1 is SGHTS and CDR2 YDEGEE. The CDR3 length is 15 residues. Filled out from reference TRBV5-8 and TRBJ2-2, the complete variable domain reads EAGVTQSPTHLIKTRGQQATLRCSPISGHTSVYWYQQALGLGLQFLLWYDEGEERNRGNFPPRFSGRQFPNYSSELNVNALELEDSALYLCASSPKGVGTGELFFGEGSRLTVL.

This clone was detected once. The J gene is TRBJ1-1, the V gene TRBV11-3; D gene uncertain. Germline CDR1 and CDR2: SGHNT and YENEEA. The CDR3 extends over 13 amino acids. V gave up 3 bases and J gave up 6 bases, with 11 bases separating them. CDR3 residues: CASSFDGEAEAFF. The CDR3, as DNA: TGTGCCAGCAGCTTCGATGGGGAAGCTGAAGCTTTCTTT.

This CDR3 is CASTTQGGSTGELFF. The CDR3 nucleotides are TGTGCCAGTACCACACAGGGAGGCAGCACCGGGGAGCTGTTTTTT. The gene calls are TRBV19 and TRBJ2-2; D is perhaps TRBD1 or TRBD2 (6 bases each). This CDR3 region has 15 residues. Between the trimmed V and J ends, which lost 7 bases and 4 bases, there was a span of 16 bases. Germline-derived CDR1 and CDR2 are LNHDA and SQIVND (reference sequence).

This chain connects TRBV7-3 to TRBJ1-2; 10 bases match TRBD1. Germline assignment: CDR1 SGHTA and CDR2 FQGTGA. The CDR3 spans 14 residues. V lost 5 bases and J lost 7; bases outside the gene matches: 7. This CDR3 is CASSPGTGEGGYTF. The CDR3 DNA reads TGTGCCAGCAGCCCGGGGACAGGGGAAGGTGGCTACACCTTC. Full variable domain (missing parts from reference TRBV7-3 and TRBJ1-2): GAGVSQTPSNKVTEKGKYVELRCDPISGHTALYWYRQSLGQGPEFLIYFQGTGAADDSGLPNDRFFAVRPEGSVSTLKIQRTERGDSAVYLCASSPGTGEGGYTFGSGTRLTVV.

V and J are TRBV4-2 and TRBJ1-1; no definite D call. Germline-derived CDR1 and CDR2 are LGHNA and YNFKEQ. This CDR3 spans 13 amino acids. With 1 base removed from V and 4 bases from J, the gap between germline ends came to 7 bases. CDR3 DNA sequence: TGTGCCAGCAGCCAAGCACCGGGCACTGAAGCTTTCTTT. This encodes CASSQAPGTEAFF.

The chain is built from TRBV27 and TRBJ2-3, with D perhaps matching TRBD2 (5 bases). The V end was cut by 5 bases, the J end by 0 bases, with 12 bases between. Germline V lookup: CDR1 MNHEY, CDR2 SMNVEV (reference sequence). This CDR3 has 15 residues. The CDR3 region is CASSQKRSSTDTQYF. The CDR3 region has the DNA TGTGCCAGCAGTCAAAAGCGGAGTAGCACAGATACGCAGTATTTT.

This clone has a handful of counts. The CDR3 loop reads CASSPRGDNSPLHF. For the CDR3, the DNA is TGTGCCAGCAGCCCCAGGGGGGATAATTCACCCCTCCACTTT. The chain has TRBV6-4 and TRBJ1-6; 7 positions agree with TRBD1. Germline V gives CDR1 MRHNA, CDR2 SNTAGT. This CDR3 comprises 14 residues. With V trimmed by 6 bases and J by 5 bases, 4 bases remained unmatched.

The chain recombines TRBV19 with TRBJ2-7, with 12 bases matching TRBD1. The V and J ends lost 8 bases and 6 bases, in that order; junction bases with no gene match: 11. In germline, CDR1 is LNHDA, CDR2 SQIVND (reference sequence). This CDR3 is built from 15 residues. This CDR3 is CASQPPGQGAVEQYF. DNA for the CDR3: TGTGCCAGTCAACCTCCGGGACAGGGGGCAGTCGAGCAGTACTTC.

This clone was seen once. The chain links TRBV7-9 to TRBJ2-5; D call uncertain. Trimming shortened V by 5 bases and J by 7 bases, and 8 bases separated the two germline ends. The length of the CDR3 is 11 residues. Germline CDR1 and CDR2: SEHNR and FQNEAQ (reference sequence). CDR3 in DNA: TGTGCCAGCAGCCACTCAGGGACCCAGTACTTC. This encodes CASSHSGTQYF. The entire variable domain, with the rest obtained from reference TRBV7-9 and TRBJ2-5, is as follows: DTGVSQNPRHKITKRGQNVTFRCDPISEHNRLYWYRQTLGQGPEFLTYFQNEAQLEKSRLLSDRFSAERPKGSFSTLEIQRTEQGDSAMYLCASSHSGTQYFGPGTRLLVL.

The DNA for the CDR3 is TGTGCCAGTAATGTTCACGCAGGGATGAACACTGAAGCTTTCTTT. As protein: CASNVHAGMNTEAFF. The chain has TRBV19 and TRBJ1-1, with D possibly matching TRBD1 (5 bases). This CDR3 has 15 amino acids. V dropped 7 bases and J dropped 0 bases, with 15 bases sitting between them. CDR1 is LNHDA and CDR2 is SQIVND in the germline V gene (reference sequence).

This sequence joins TRBV27 and TRBJ1-2, with D uncertain. The length of the CDR3 is 14 residues. Trimming pared 7 bases from V and 0 bases from J, leaving 12 bases between. In germline, CDR1 is MNHEY, CDR2 SMNVEV (reference sequence). CDR3 nucleotide sequence: TGTGCCAGCAACCGGATAAGCACTAACTATGGCTACACCTTC. The encoded protein is CASNRISTNYGYTF.

The rearrangement joins TRBV7-8 to TRBJ1-4, with 9 bases identical to TRBD1. J was trimmed by 3 bases and V by 1 base; bases with no gene match: 9. The germline V gene encodes CDR1 SGHVS and CDR2 FQNEAQ. This CDR3 contains 18 residues. The CDR3 DNA follows: TGTGCCAGCAGCTTAGTACGGGACAGGGTACACTCTAATGAAAAACTGTTTTTT. It yields the protein CASSLVRDRVHSNEKLFF.

The chain recombines TRBV30 with TRBJ1-2; D unclear. V dropped 3 bases and J dropped 3 bases, with 2 bases sitting between them. In germline, CDR1 is GTSNPN, CDR2 SVGIG (reference sequence). The CDR3 is 10 residues long. This CDR3 is CAWRDYGYTF. The CDR3 DNA reads as TGTGCCTGGAGGGACTATGGCTACACCTTC.

The CDR3 DNA reads TGTGCCAGCAAAACAATCAACCAGCCCCAGCATTTT. It is translated as CASKTINQPQHF. J is TRBJ1-5 and V is TRBV28; unclear D gene. The V gene's germline CDR1 is MDHEN and CDR2 SYDVKM. V lost 7 bases and J lost 7, with 11 bases in between. The CDR3 has 12 residues.